The present entry profiles one TCR beta chain with its context. As yet, its antigen is unknown. The CDR3 extends over 17 amino acids. With 3 bases clipped from V and 4 bases from J, the junction kept 11 bases outside the gene matches. CDR1 MNHEY and CDR2 SMNVEV come from the germline V gene (reference sequence). The data stem from a study of T cell responses to AZD1222 COVID-19 vaccine. General study points: Vaccine-related CD4 TCRs covered spike, predominating at 160-218 and 743-854. Two AZD1222 doses significantly raised spike-specific TCR breadth and depth over controls.

The table came from immunoSEQ multiplex PCR; TCRdb's copy has only in-frame clones and leaves some out. Of 130,000 or so clones listed, about 85% are singletons. The sequence derives from an adult who received the AZD1222 COVID-19 vaccine. Sequenced material: peripheral blood, taken 28 days after the second AZD1222 dose. The V gene is TRBV27, the J gene TRBJ1-1; 10 positions match TRBD1. CDR3 coding DNA: TGTGCCAGCAGTTTTCGGGGGGCCGGGACAGGGGTCACTGAAGCTTTCTTT. Translated, it gives CASSFRGAGTGVTEAFF.